These 7 T cell receptor beta chains originate from one sample sequenced in a study of cytomegalovirus exposure and HLA in healthy donors. With 60 Vbeta and 13 Jbeta primers, the PCR was carried out. The method was immunoSEQ multiplex PCR; TCRdb's version includes in-frame clones alone and lacks a portion of them. The repertoire includes about 200,000 clones, 65% to 85% of them detected once, and approximately 2.9% sits in the top ten. Sequenced material: PBMCs. The receptor source for this set is a man aged 30-40 years in good health and CMV-seronegative.

The chain employs TRBV7-9 and TRBJ1-1, with 9 bases aligning to TRBD1. This CDR3 contains 12 residues. Germline assignment: CDR1 SEHNR and CDR2 FQNEAQ (reference sequence). V dropped 4 bases and J dropped 11; count of bases not matched to a gene: 5. CDR3 protein: CASSWTGERAFF. The CDR3 bases are TGTGCCAGCAGCTGGACAGGGGAAAGGGCTTTCTTT.

The chain combines TRBV5-1 with TRBJ1-2; D is uncertain. The germline V and J ends were trimmed by 0 bases and 0 bases, with 3 bases remaining between them. CDR1 and CDR2 from the germline V gene are SGHRS and YFSETQ. The CDR3 is made up of 13 amino acids. The CDR3 sequence: CASSLGTNYGYTF. In DNA form, the CDR3 reads TGCGCCAGCAGCTTGGGTACTAACTATGGCTACACCTTC. Drawing the rest from reference TRBV5-1 and TRBJ1-2, the complete variable domain is KAGVTQTPRYLIKTRGQQVTLSCSPISGHRSVSWYQQTPGQGLQFLFEYFSETQRNKGNFPGRFSGRQFSNSRSEMNVSTLELGDSALYLCASSLGTNYGYTFGSGTRLTVV.

The rearrangement joins TRBV10-3 to TRBJ2-7; a weak D match, TRBD1 (6 bases). Trimming left V 4 bases short and J 4 bases short, with 11 bases between. The germline V gene has CDR1 ENHRY and CDR2 SYGVKD. This CDR3 spans 13 amino acids. For the CDR3, the DNA is TGTGCCATCAGTGGTCCCACAGGGTACGAGCAGTACTTC. It specifies CAISGPTGYEQYF.

The chain uses TRBV4-1 and TRBJ2-3; TRBD1 might be the D (5 bases). The CDR3 loop spans 17 amino acids. Germline CDR1 reads MGHRA; CDR2 reads YSYEKL. Trimming left V 0 bases short and J 4 bases short, with 17 bases between. The CDR3 bases are TGCGCCAGCAGCCAAGAAGGGGCCCAGCTTTTTCCAGATACGCAGTATTTT. Protein product: CASSQEGAQLFPDTQYF.

In nucleotides, the CDR3 is TGCGCCAGCAGCACCGGGACAGGCTCCTACGAGCAGTACTTC. It translates to CASSTGTGSYEQYF. The chain carries TRBV5-1 and TRBJ2-7; 8 bases are shared with TRBD1. CDR1 is SGHRS and CDR2 is YFSETQ in the germline V gene. This CDR3 contains 14 residues. V shed 4 bases, J shed 0 bases, and the junction held 3 bases outside the gene matches.

The sample holds one count of this clone. V usage is TRBV6-1 and J usage is TRBJ2-7; TRBD1 might be the D (5 bases). V lost 10 bases and J lost 4, with 23 bases in between. The CDR3 is made up of 15 amino acids. In germline, CDR1 is MNHNS, CDR2 SASEGT. CDR3: CAITSPGRERYEQYF. The DNA of the CDR3 is TGTGCCATTACTTCCCCAGGGCGAGAGAGGTACGAGCAGTACTTC.

The chain has TRBV19 and TRBJ2-4, with TRBD1 matching over 10 bases. This CDR3 contains 13 residues. V lost 7 bases and J lost 8; bases outside the gene matches: 5. In germline, CDR1 is LNHDA, CDR2 SQIVND (reference sequence). The CDR3 region is CASMGDRGDIQYF. CDR3 in DNA: TGTGCCAGTATGGGGGACAGGGGTGACATTCAGTACTTC.